This TCR beta chain stems from a study of cytomegalovirus exposure and HLA in healthy donors. PCR used 60 Vbeta primers and 13 Jbeta primers. The assay was immunoSEQ multiplex PCR, and TCRdb's table has in-frame clones only and misses some. The table lists 200,000 or so clones, approximately 81% of them singletons. Whole-study results and caveats: The authors later found HLA-associated TCR beta chains more clonally expanded than equally common others. A missense variant in DCLRE1C was later tied to TCR beta V- and J-gene trimming. Most TCR beta V segments were productive about 87% or about 30% of the time in an earlier analysis.

On this clone: The target antigen is unknown.

Per germline, CDR1 SGHAT and CDR2 FQNNGV. Germline trimming cut 0 bases from V and 8 bases from J; bases unmatched to any gene: 9. The CDR3 spans 16 residues. Sequencing was performed on PBMCs. The receptor's source is a woman between 18 and 29 years old in good health and CMV-seropositive. The chain is built from TRBV11-2 and TRBJ1-4; 7 bases map to TRBD1. Here the CDR3 reads CASSLEPPGGREKLFF. CDR3 nucleotide sequence: TGTGCCAGCAGCTTAGAGCCCCCAGGGGGAAGGGAAAAACTGTTTTTT.